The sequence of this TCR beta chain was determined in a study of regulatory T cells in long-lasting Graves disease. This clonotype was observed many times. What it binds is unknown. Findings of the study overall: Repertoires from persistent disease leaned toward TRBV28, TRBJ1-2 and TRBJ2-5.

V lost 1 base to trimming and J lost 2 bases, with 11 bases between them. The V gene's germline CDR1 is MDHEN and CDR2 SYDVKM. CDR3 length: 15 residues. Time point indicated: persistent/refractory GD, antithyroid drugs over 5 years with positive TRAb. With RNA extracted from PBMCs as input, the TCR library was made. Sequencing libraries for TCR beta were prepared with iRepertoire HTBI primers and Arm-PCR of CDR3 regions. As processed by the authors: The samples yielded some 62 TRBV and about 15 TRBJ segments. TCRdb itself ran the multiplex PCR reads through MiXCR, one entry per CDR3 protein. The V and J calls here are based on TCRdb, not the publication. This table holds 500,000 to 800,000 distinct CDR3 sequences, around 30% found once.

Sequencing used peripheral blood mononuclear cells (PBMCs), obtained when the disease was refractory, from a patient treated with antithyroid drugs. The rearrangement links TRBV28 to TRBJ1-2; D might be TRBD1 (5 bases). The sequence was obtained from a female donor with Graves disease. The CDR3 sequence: CASSLSGGDNYGYTF. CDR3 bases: TGTGCCAGCAGTTTATCGGGAGGGGACAACTATGGCTACACCTTC.